What follows are 2 T cell receptor beta chains derived from one specimen sequenced in a study of T cell repertoires in cytomegalovirus infection. Each CDR3 protein gets one entry after TCRdb re-called the reads with MiXCR. This sample has around 450,000 distinct CDR3 sequences, with under 40% found just once. Material: PBMCs. These receptors were obtained from a human donor in good health (CMV status not recorded). Some clones in this sample may be carry-over from other donors' samples.

A note on this clonotype: The junction shows a germline mismatch at one end, possibly a read error. The chain links TRBV7-9 to TRBJ2-3; a possible D gene is TRBD2 (6 bases). The V gene's germline CDR1 is SEHNR and CDR2 FQNEAQ (reference sequence). The CDR3 loop spans 14 amino acids. The CDR3 is CASSETSLTETQYF. Here the CDR3 DNA reads TGTGCCAGCAGCGAGACTAGTTTAACAGAGACGCAGTATTTT.

V and J are TRBV7-3 and TRBJ2-3; 8 bases match TRBD2. With V trimmed by 5 bases and J by 11 bases, 9 bases remained unmatched. Germline V gene data show CDR1 as SGHTA and CDR2 as FQGTGA. This CDR3 is built from 13 residues. DNA for the CDR3: TGTGCCAGCAGCCATCGCCGGGAGGGCGGGCAGTATTTT. This translates into CASSHRREGGQYF. Based on the CDR3 plus reference TRBV7-3 and TRBJ2-3, the full variable domain is GAGVSQTPSNKVTEKGKYVELRCDPISGHTALYWYRQSLGQGPEFLIYFQGTGAADDSGLPNDRFFAVRPEGSVSTLKIQRTERGDSAVYLCASSHRREGGQYFGPGTRLTVL.